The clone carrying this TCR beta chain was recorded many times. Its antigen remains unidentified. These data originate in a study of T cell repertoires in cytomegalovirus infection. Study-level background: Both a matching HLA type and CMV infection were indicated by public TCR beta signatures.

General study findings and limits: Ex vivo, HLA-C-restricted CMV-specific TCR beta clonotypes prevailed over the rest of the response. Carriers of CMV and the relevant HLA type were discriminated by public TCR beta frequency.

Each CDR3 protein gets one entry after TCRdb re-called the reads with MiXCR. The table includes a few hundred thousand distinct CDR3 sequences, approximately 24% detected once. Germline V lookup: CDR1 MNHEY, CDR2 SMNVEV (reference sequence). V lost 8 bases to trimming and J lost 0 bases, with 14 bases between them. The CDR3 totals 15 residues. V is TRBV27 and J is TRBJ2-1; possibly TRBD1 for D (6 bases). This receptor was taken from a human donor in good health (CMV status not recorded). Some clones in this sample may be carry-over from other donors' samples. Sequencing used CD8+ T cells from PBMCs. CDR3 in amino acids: CASGPTGSSYNEQFF. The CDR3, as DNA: TGTGCCAGCGGACCTACAGGGAGCTCCTACAATGAGCAGTTCTTC.